The 23 T cell receptor beta chains listed next were all sequenced from one sample in a study of shared clonotypes between healthy human individuals. Assay used: immunoSEQ multiplex PCR; TCRdb lists only in-frame clones, some missing. The profile shows approximately 1.5 million clones, 95% to 99% of them singletons. Sequenced material: naive CD4+ T cells sorted from blood. Subset denoted: CD45RA+ positively selected. All receptors derive from a man aged 30-40 years in good health.

The chain recombines TRBV27 with TRBJ1-2, with a tentative D call TRBD1 (5 bases). The CDR3 runs to 14 residues. V dropped 3 bases and J dropped 1 base, with 9 bases sitting between them. Germline CDR1 and CDR2: MNHEY and SMNVEV (reference sequence). The CDR3 bases are TGTGCCAGCAGTTTGCGGGGGGGTAACTATGGCTACACCTTC. It encodes CASSLRGGNYGYTF.

To note about this clone: The sample has other DNA sequences that encode this CDR3 too. This chain joins TRBV5-1 and TRBJ2-3; D possibly uses TRBD1 or TRBD2 (5 bases each). The germline V gene has CDR1 SGHRS and CDR2 YFSETQ. The V end was cut by 1 base, the J end by 6 bases, with 9 bases between. This CDR3 comprises 13 residues. DNA of the CDR3: TGCGCCAGCAGCTTGAGTGGGACGGATACGCAGTATTTT. It is translated as CASSLSGTDTQYF.

This sequence joins TRBV14 and TRBJ1-2, with a weak D call TRBD1 (6 bases). Trimming stripped 1 base from V and 7 bases from J, with 13 bases between. CDR3 length: 14 amino acids. Germline lookup yields CDR1 SGHDN and CDR2 FVKESK. For the CDR3, the DNA is TGTGCCAGCAGCCAAGTCCAGGGGAGGATTGGCTACACCTTC. Translated: CASSQVQGRIGYTF.

The table lists this clone with a few counts. In the same sample, other DNA sequences code for this CDR3. This chain connects TRBV5-1 to TRBJ2-3; TRBD1 aligns across 8 bases. The CDR3 consists of 15 residues. Per germline, CDR1 SGHRS and CDR2 YFSETQ. After removal of 2 bases from V and 3 bases from J, the junction contained 5 bases not matched to a gene. CDR3 sequence: CASSLTGGGTDTQYF. DNA for the CDR3: TGCGCCAGCAGCTTAACAGGGGGTGGTACAGATACGCAGTATTTT.

The J gene is TRBJ2-1, the V gene TRBV10-3; D is uncertain. The V gene lost 4 bases and the J gene lost 1 base, with 11 bases spanning the gap. CDR3 length: 15 amino acids. Germline V gene sequence: CDR1 ENHRY, CDR2 SYGVKD. CDR3 sequence reads: CAISGGLVSYNEQFF. CDR3 nucleotide sequence: TGTGCCATCAGTGGGGGTTTAGTGTCCTACAATGAGCAGTTCTTC.

The chain recombines TRBV13 with TRBJ2-1; TRBD1 aligns across 8 bases. The CDR3 spans 13 residues. V was pared by 9 bases and J by 8 bases, with 9 bases of the junction left unmatched. Germline CDR1 and CDR2: PRHDT and FYEKMQ (reference sequence). The CDR3 loop is CASKWTGRHEQFF. CDR3 sequence (DNA): TGTGCCAGTAAGTGGACAGGGAGGCATGAGCAGTTCTTC.

This clone has only one observation. The J gene is TRBJ2-2, the V gene TRBV18; D uncertain. The CDR3 extends over 16 amino acids. Germline V gene lookup returns CDR1 KGHSH and CDR2 LQKENI. The V gene lost 2 bases and the J gene lost 4 bases, with 14 bases spanning the gap. The CDR3 sequence: CASSPLWTQGTGELFF. CDR3 coding DNA: TGTGCCAGCTCACCATTGTGGACCCAAGGCACCGGGGAGCTGTTTTTT.

V gene TRBV19 combines with J gene TRBJ2-7; D gene ambiguous. Trimming took 6 bases from V and 1 from J, leaving 7 bases between them. The CDR3 length is 12 residues. Germline V lookup: CDR1 LNHDA, CDR2 SQIVND (reference sequence). As DNA, the CDR3 is TGTGCCAGTAGCGGAAAATCCTACGAGCAGTACTTC. Its protein is CASSGKSYEQYF.

The J gene is TRBJ1-5, the V gene TRBV2; D remains unclear. This CDR3 region has 15 residues. Trimming cost V 8 bases and J 0 bases, with 14 bases left between them. Looked up from germline, CDR1 is SNHLY and CDR2 is FYNNEI. In DNA form, the CDR3 reads TGTGCCAGCGTGCTGTCGGACTTTAGCAATCAGCCCCAGCATTTT. It yields the protein CASVLSDFSNQPQHF.

CDR3 region: CASRKGVTEAFF. The CDR3 bases are TGTGCCAGCAGGAAGGGTGTCACTGAAGCTTTCTTT. V usage is TRBV11-1 and J usage is TRBJ1-1; D remains unclear. CDR3 length: 12 residues. Between the trimmed V and J ends, which lost 6 bases and 4 bases, there was a span of 9 bases. The V gene's germline CDR1 is SGHAT and CDR2 FQDESV (reference sequence).

CDR3 DNA: TGTGCCAGCTCACCCGAGACAGGGGGTATTTCTGAAGCTTTCTTT. Translated: CASSPETGGISEAFF. This chain links TRBV18 with TRBJ1-1; 9 nucleotides align to TRBD1. CDR1 is KGHSH, CDR2 LQKENI, per germline. The CDR3 has 15 residues. V gave up 3 bases and J gave up 6 bases; unmatched junction bases: 8.

The CDR3 loop reads CASETGLLDEQFF. CDR3 nucleotide sequence: TGTGCCAGCGAGACAGGGCTACTCGATGAGCAGTTCTTC. The chain is built from TRBV6-1 and TRBJ2-1; 7 bases align to TRBD1. The trim removed 8 bases at V and 8 bases at J, leaving 9 bases unmatched. The CDR3 is 13 residues long. The germline V gene encodes CDR1 MNHNS and CDR2 SASEGT.

This chain connects TRBV11-3 to TRBJ2-1, with D perhaps TRBD1 or TRBD2 (5 bases each). Deletions cut 4 bases from V and 0 bases from J, with 16 bases between. Germline V gives CDR1 SGHNT, CDR2 YENEEA. The CDR3 has 17 amino acids. DNA of the CDR3: TGTGCCAGCAGCTCAATTGACAGCGGAAGCTCCTACAATGAGCAGTTCTTC. It encodes CASSSIDSGSSYNEQFF.

This chain connects TRBV28 to TRBJ1-5; D possibly corresponds to TRBD1 (5 bases). With 2 bases removed from V and 9 bases from J, the gap between germline ends came to 14 bases. The CDR3 is 14 amino acids. Per the germline V gene, CDR1 is MDHEN and CDR2 is SYDVKM. The CDR3 is CASSLMRGGLPQHF. CDR3 coding DNA: TGTGCCAGCAGTTTAATGCGGGGCGGTCTGCCCCAGCATTTT.

J is TRBJ2-5 and V is TRBV5-4; tentatively, D is TRBD1 (6 bases). Germline V CDR1 and CDR2: SGHNT, YYREEE (reference sequence). This CDR3 has 13 amino acids. The ends were cut back, 4 bases at V and 4 bases at J, with 11 bases in the middle. CDR3 protein: CASSITGTETQYF. The CDR3 nucleotides are TGTGCCAGCAGCATTACAGGGACAGAGACCCAGTACTTC.

The V gene is TRBV2, the J gene TRBJ2-3, with TRBD2 matching over 9 bases. This CDR3 spans 15 amino acids. V gave up 5 bases and J gave up 6 bases; unmatched junction bases: 9. Germline CDR1 is SNHLY and CDR2 is FYNNEI. As DNA, the CDR3 is TGTGCCAGCAGTCTCCTAGCGGGAAAAAGGGATACGCAGTATTTT. It translates to CASSLLAGKRDTQYF.

The chain is built from TRBV15 and TRBJ2-3; no clear D. V was clipped by 8 bases and J by 1 base, with 10 bases between them. The CDR3 runs 13 residues. CDR1 is LNHNV, CDR2 YYDKDF, per germline (reference sequence). CDR3 in amino acids: CATAGFRTDTQYF. The CDR3 DNA sequence: TGTGCCACCGCCGGGTTTCGCACAGATACGCAGTATTTT.

The V and J genes are TRBV2 and TRBJ1-1; D remains ambiguous. The CDR3 length is 18 residues. Germline values: CDR1 SNHLY, CDR2 FYNNEI. Trimming pared 2 bases from V and 1 base from J, leaving 20 bases between. CDR3 coding DNA: TGTGCCAGCAGTGAACCCTCGATAGGGATCCCTAGGAACACTGAAGCTTTCTTT. It translates to CASSEPSIGIPRNTEAFF.

This chain connects TRBV14 to TRBJ2-5; D is possibly TRBD1 (6 bases). V dropped 1 base and J dropped 4 bases, with 19 bases sitting between them. Per germline, CDR1 SGHDN and CDR2 FVKESK. The CDR3 sequence is 17 residues long. The CDR3 spells CASSQALLQGLGETQYF. The CDR3 nucleotides are TGTGCCAGCAGCCAAGCCCTCCTACAGGGTCTGGGAGAGACCCAGTACTTC.

The sample holds one count of this clone. CDR3 loop: CASSETTGSPEQYF. The CDR3 nucleotides read TGCGCCAGCAGCGAAACGACAGGGTCGCCCGAGCAGTACTTC. The gene calls are TRBV5-1 and TRBJ2-7, with 7 nucleotides matching TRBD1. Germline V gene data show CDR1 as SGHRS and CDR2 as YFSETQ. The CDR3 is 14 residues long. Trimming removed 4 bases from V and 6 bases from J; junction bases left unmatched: 10.

The chain uses TRBV5-1 and TRBJ1-1; 9 bases line up with TRBD1. Trimming at V came to 0 bases and at J to 0 bases, leaving 6 bases not matched to a gene. The CDR3 runs to 17 residues. The germline V gene has CDR1 SGHRS and CDR2 YFSETQ. The CDR3 region is CASSLGGQGKMNTEAFF. In DNA form, the CDR3 reads TGCGCCAGCAGCTTGGGGGGACAGGGAAAAATGAACACTGAAGCTTTCTTT.

The rearrangement uses TRBV19 and TRBJ2-3; 10 bases fit TRBD2. This CDR3 is 18 amino acids long. Germline V lookup: CDR1 LNHDA, CDR2 SQIVND (reference sequence). V lost 5 bases, J lost 0 bases, and 11 bases stayed unmatched. The CDR3 reads CASSLNPGLAISTDTQYF. CDR3 nucleotides: TGTGCCAGTAGTCTCAATCCGGGACTAGCGATAAGCACAGATACGCAGTATTTT.

This clone was detected once. The rearrangement joins TRBV7-2 to TRBJ2-2; no firm D call. The CDR3 loop spans 18 amino acids. Germline assignment: CDR1 SGHTA and CDR2 FQGNSA. V was cut by 3 bases and J by 0 bases, with 17 bases left in between. The DNA for the CDR3 is TGTGCCAGCAGCTTTCTACACCTGGGTGTCGCGAACACCGGGGAGCTGTTTTTT. It yields the protein CASSFLHLGVANTGELFF.